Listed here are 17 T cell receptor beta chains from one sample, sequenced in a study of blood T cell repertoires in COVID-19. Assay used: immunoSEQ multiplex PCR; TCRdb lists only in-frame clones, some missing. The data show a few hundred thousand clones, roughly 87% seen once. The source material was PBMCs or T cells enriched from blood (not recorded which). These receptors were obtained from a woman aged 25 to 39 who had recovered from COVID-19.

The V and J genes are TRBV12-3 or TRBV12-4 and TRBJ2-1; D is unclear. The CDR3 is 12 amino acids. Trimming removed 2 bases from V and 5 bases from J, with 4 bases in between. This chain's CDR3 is CASSLSDNEQFF. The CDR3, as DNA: TGTGCCAGCAGTTTAAGCGACAATGAGCAGTTCTTC.

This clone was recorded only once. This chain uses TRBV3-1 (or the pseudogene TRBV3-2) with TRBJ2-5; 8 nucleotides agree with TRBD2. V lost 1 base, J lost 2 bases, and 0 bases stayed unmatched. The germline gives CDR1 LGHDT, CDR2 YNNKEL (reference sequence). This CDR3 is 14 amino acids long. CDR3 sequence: CASSQGGGQETQYF. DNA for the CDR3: TGTGCCAGCAGCCAAGGCGGGGGGCAAGAGACCCAGTACTTC.

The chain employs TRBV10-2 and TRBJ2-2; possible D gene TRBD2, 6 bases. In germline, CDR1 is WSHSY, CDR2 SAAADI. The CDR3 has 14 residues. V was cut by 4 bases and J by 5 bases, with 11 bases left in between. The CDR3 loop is CASSVGGATGELFF. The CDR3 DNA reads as TGCGCCAGCAGTGTGGGAGGTGCAACCGGGGAGCTGTTTTTT.

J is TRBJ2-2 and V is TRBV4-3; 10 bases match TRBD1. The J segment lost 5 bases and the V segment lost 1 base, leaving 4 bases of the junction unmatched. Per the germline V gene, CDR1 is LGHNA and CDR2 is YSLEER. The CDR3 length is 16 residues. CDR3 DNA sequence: TGCGCCAGCAGCCAAGGTCAGGACAGGGGGACCGGGGAGCTGTTTTTT. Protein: CASSQGQDRGTGELFF.

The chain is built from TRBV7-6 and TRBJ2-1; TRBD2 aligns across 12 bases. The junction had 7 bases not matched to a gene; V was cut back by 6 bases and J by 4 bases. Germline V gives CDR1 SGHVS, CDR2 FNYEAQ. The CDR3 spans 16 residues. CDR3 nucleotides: TGTGCCAGCAGTCTTACCGGGACTAGCGGGTACAATGAGCAGTTCTTC. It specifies CASSLTGTSGYNEQFF.

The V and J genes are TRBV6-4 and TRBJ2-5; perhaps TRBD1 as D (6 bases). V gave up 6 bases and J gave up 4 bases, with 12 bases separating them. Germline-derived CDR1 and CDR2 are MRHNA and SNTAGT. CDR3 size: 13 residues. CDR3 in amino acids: CASSPGARETQYF. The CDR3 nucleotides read TGTGCCAGCAGCCCAGGGGCCCGAGAGACCCAGTACTTC.

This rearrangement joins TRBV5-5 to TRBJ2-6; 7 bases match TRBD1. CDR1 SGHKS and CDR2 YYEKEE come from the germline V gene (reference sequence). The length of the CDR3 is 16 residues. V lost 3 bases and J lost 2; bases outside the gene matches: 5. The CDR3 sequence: CASSSVGGTGANVLTF. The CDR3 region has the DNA TGTGCCAGCAGCTCCGTAGGGGGCACTGGGGCCAACGTCCTGACTTTC.

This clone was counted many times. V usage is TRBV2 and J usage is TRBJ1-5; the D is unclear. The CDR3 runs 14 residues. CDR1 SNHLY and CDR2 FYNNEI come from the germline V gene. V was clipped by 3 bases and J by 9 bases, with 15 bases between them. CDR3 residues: CASSEVGSTGPQHF. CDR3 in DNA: TGTGCCAGCAGTGAGGTCGGATCCACGGGGCCCCAGCATTTT.

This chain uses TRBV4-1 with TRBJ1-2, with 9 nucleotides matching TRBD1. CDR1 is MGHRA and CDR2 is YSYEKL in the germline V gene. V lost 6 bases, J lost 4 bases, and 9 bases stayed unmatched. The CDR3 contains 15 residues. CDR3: CASSYTGGAAYGYTF. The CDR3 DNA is TGCGCCAGCAGTTACACAGGGGGCGCGGCCTATGGCTACACCTTC.

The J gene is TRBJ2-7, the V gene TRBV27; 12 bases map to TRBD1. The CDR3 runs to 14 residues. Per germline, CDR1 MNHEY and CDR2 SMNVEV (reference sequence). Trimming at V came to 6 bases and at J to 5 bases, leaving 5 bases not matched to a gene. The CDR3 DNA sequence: TGTGCCAGCAGGGGACAGGGGGCCCACCACGAGCAGTACTTC. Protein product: CASRGQGAHHEQYF.

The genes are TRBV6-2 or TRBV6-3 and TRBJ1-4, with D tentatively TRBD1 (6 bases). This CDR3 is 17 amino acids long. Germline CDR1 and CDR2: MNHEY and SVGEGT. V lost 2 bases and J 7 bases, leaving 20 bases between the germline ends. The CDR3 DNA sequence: TGTGCCAGCAGTTACGCATCAGGGGCAGGGCGGAGTGAAAAACTGTTTTTT. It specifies CASSYASGAGRSEKLFF.

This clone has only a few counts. The CDR3 is CVRSIGRGFRETQYF. CDR3 nucleotide sequence: TGTGTCAGAAGCATTGGCAGGGGGTTCAGAGAGACCCAGTACTTC. The V gene is TRBV7-5, the J gene TRBJ2-5; no check of the table's D call, TRBD1, against the DNA was made. TRBV7-5 constitutes a pseudogene. This CDR3 is 15 amino acids long.

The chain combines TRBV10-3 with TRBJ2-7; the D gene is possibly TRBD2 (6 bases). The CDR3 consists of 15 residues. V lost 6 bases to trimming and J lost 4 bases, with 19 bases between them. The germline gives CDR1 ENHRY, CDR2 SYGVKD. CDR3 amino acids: CAIRGGVGRGYEQYF. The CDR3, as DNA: TGTGCCATCAGAGGCGGGGTGGGGAGAGGATACGAGCAGTACTTC.

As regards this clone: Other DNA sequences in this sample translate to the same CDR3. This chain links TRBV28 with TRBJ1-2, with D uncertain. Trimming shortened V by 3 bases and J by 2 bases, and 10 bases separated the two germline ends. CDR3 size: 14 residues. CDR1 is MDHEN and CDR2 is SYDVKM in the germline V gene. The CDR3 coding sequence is TGTGCCAGCAGTTTTTCGGGATCCAACTATGGCTACACCTTC. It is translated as CASSFSGSNYGYTF.

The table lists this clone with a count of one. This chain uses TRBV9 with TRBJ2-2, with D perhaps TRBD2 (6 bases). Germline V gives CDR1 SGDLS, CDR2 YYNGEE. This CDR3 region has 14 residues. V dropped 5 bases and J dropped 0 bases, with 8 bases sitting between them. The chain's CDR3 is CASSAGPNTGELFF. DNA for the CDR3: TGTGCCAGCAGTGCGGGGCCGAACACCGGGGAGCTGTTTTTT.

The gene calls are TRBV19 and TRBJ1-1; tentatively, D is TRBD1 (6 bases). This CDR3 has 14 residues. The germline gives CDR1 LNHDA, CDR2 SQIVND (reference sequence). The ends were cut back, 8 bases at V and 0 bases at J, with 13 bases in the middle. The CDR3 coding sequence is TGTGCCAGTGGAAGGACAGACATGAACACTGAAGCTTTCTTT. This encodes CASGRTDMNTEAFF.

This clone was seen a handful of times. The CDR3 DNA is TGTGCCAGCAGTGAACTTGGAGACAGGGTGGCGTTTGGCTACACCTTC. It is translated as CASSELGDRVAFGYTF. J is TRBJ1-2 and V is TRBV6-1; TRBD1 aligns across 7 bases. Germline CDR1 and CDR2: MNHNS and SASEGT. The CDR3 is made up of 16 amino acids. J was trimmed by 7 bases and V by 2 bases; bases with no gene match: 13.